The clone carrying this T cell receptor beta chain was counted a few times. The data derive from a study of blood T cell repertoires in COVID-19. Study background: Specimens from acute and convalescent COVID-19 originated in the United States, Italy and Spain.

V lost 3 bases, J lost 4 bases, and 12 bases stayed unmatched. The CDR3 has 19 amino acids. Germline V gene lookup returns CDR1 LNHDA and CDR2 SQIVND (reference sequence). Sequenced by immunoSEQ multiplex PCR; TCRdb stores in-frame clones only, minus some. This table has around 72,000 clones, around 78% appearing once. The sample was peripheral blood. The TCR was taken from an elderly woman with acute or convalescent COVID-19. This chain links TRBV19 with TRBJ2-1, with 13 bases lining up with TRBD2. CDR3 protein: CASSIGGILAGGQYNEQFF. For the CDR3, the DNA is TGTGCCAGTAGTATTGGGGGGATACTAGCGGGAGGGCAATACAATGAGCAGTTCTTC.